Described below is a single TCR beta chain sequence and its context. Its specificity is not known. The data were taken from a study of T cell responses to AZD1222 COVID-19 vaccine. Notes on the study in general: Two AZD1222 administrations were followed by greater Spike-specific TCR breadth and depth. Donors were chiefly white British, with a greater number of females, and clonal diversity was perhaps underestimated.

V was pared by 1 base and J by 9 bases, with 22 bases between. The CDR3 runs 17 residues. Germline loops: CDR1 SGHVS, CDR2 FNYEAQ. The protocol was immunoSEQ multiplex PCR, while the TCRdb copy is restricted to in-frame clones and leaves out a portion. This table holds fewer than 150,000 clones, about 90% found once. The chain recombines TRBV7-6 with TRBJ1-3, with D tentatively TRBD1 (5 bases). The sample was peripheral blood, taken on day 0 of AZD1222 vaccination. The sequence was obtained from an adult in good health. CDR3: CASSLVERDRWLGTIYF. The CDR3 coding sequence is TGTGCCAGCAGCTTAGTCGAGCGGGACCGCTGGCTAGGCACCATATATTTT.